One sample yielded the 29 T cell receptor beta chains listed below, sequenced in a study of T cell responses to AZD1222 COVID-19 vaccine. Using immunoSEQ multiplex PCR, the repertoire was profiled, and TCRdb retains in-frame clones only, with some absent. There are some 120,000 clones in the sample; roughly nine tenths occur only once, and about 4.1% lies in the top ten. This material consisted of peripheral blood, taken on day 0 of AZD1222 vaccination. These receptors were collected from an adult in good health.

The genes are TRBV6-5 and TRBJ2-2; TRBD2 matches 8 bases. With 2 bases clipped from V and 6 bases from J, the junction kept 5 bases outside the gene matches. There are 15 residues in the CDR3. Germline lookup yields CDR1 MNHEY and CDR2 SVGAGI. The CDR3 DNA is TGTGCCAGCAGTTACGTGGCCGGGGGGGCCGGGGAGCTGTTTTTT. This codes for CASSYVAGGAGELFF.

This chain uses TRBV5-8 with TRBJ2-7, with 8 positions matching TRBD1. There are 16 residues in the CDR3. Germline lookup yields CDR1 SGHTS and CDR2 YDEGEE. V dropped 2 bases and J dropped 0; count of bases not matched to a gene: 7. The CDR3: CASSFRGQGASYEQYF. The DNA of the CDR3 is TGTGCCAGCAGCTTCCGAGGGCAGGGGGCCTCCTACGAGCAGTACTTC.

This chain links TRBV2 with TRBJ2-1; 12 bases line up with TRBD2. The CDR3 length is 18 residues. Trimming cost V 3 bases and J 0 bases; bases outside gene matches: 6. Germline values: CDR1 SNHLY, CDR2 FYNNEI. CDR3 in DNA: TGTGCCAGCAGTGATCCCCGGACTAGCGGGGCCTCCTACAATGAGCAGTTCTTC. Amino acid sequence: CASSDPRTSGASYNEQFF.

The chain links TRBV4-1 to TRBJ1-2, with D unclear. The germline CDR1 and CDR2 sequences are MGHRA and YSYEKL. Trimming removed 2 bases from V and 8 bases from J, with 12 bases in between. This CDR3 comprises 13 residues. The CDR3 DNA sequence: TGCGCCAGCAGCCAATCTGGACTTGGGGGCTACACCTTC. Amino acids: CASSQSGLGGYTF.

This sequence joins TRBV4-2 and TRBJ1-3; 7 nucleotides line up with TRBD1. V shed 0 bases and J 1 base; nucleotides not matched to a gene: 0. Germline CDR1 is LGHNA and CDR2 is YNFKEQ. CDR3 length: 15 residues. The CDR3 reads CASSQDRGSGNTIYF. CDR3 DNA: TGTGCCAGCAGCCAAGACAGGGGGTCTGGAAACACCATATATTTT.

V usage is TRBV5-1 and J usage is TRBJ1-4; 12 bases match TRBD1. The CDR3 sequence is 17 residues long. The junction had 12 bases not matched to a gene; V was cut back by 4 bases and J by 8 bases. Germline V lookup: CDR1 SGHRS, CDR2 YFSETQ. In nucleotides, the CDR3 is TGCGCCAGCAGCACCGGGACAGGGGGCGCGAAGGTGGAAAAACTGTTTTTT. This encodes CASSTGTGGAKVEKLFF.

V is TRBV30 and J is TRBJ1-4, with a weak D call TRBD1 (5 bases). CDR1 is GTSNPN, CDR2 SVGIG, per germline (reference sequence). Trimming left V 2 bases short and J 0 bases short, with 10 bases between. The CDR3 is 15 amino acids. CDR3 nucleotide sequence: TGTGCCTGGAGTCACGGGGGGGCAACTAATGAAAAACTGTTTTTT. This encodes CAWSHGGATNEKLFF. Together with reference TRBV30 and TRBJ1-4, the CDR3 gives the full variable domain: SQTIHQWPATLVQPVGSPLSLECTVEGTSNPNLYWYRQAAGRGLQLLFYSVGIGQISSEVPQNLSASRPQDRQFILSSKKLLLSDSGFYLCAWSHGGATNEKLFFGSGTQLSVL.

This clone was picked up one time. The rearrangement joins TRBV7-6 to TRBJ2-1; 10 bases line up with TRBD2. V shed 5 bases and J 0 bases; nucleotides not matched to a gene: 13. CDR3 size: 19 residues. CDR1 is SGHVS, CDR2 FNYEAQ, per germline. CDR3 protein: CASSPDSGRTHSSYNEQFF. CDR3 in DNA: TGTGCCAGCAGCCCAGATAGCGGGAGGACCCATAGCTCCTACAATGAGCAGTTCTTC.

This chain's CDR3 is CAWSVPPVQETQYF. Here the CDR3 DNA reads TGTGCCTGGAGTGTCCCGCCCGTCCAAGAGACCCAGTACTTC. The chain uses TRBV30 and TRBJ2-5; no reliable D call. V lost 0 bases, J lost 1 base, and 9 bases lay in between. The CDR3 has 14 residues. CDR1 and CDR2 from the germline V gene are GTSNPN and SVGIG (reference sequence).

The chain has TRBV19 and TRBJ1-2; no definite D call. Germline assignment: CDR1 LNHDA and CDR2 SQIVND (reference sequence). Trimming pared 7 bases from V and 4 bases from J, leaving 16 bases between. This CDR3 region has 14 residues. The CDR3 sequence: CASMAPGRLYGYTF. CDR3 bases: TGTGCCAGTATGGCCCCGGGCCGACTCTATGGCTACACCTTC.

The chain couples TRBV15 to TRBJ1-5, with D hard to call. CDR3 length: 13 residues. CDR1 and CDR2 (germline): LNHNV, YYDKDF (reference sequence). Trimming removed 4 bases from V and 6 bases from J, with 10 bases in between. CDR3 sequence reads: CATSIRLGQPQHF. The DNA for the CDR3 is TGTGCCACCAGCATAAGACTTGGTCAGCCCCAGCATTTT.

J is TRBJ1-1 and V is TRBV24-1, with 7 bases identical to TRBD1. Germline V gene lookup returns CDR1 KGHDR and CDR2 SFDVKD. The CDR3 extends over 12 amino acids. Unmatched junction bases numbered 7, after V lost 8 bases and J lost 8 bases. This chain's CDR3 is CATKDRREEAFF. The CDR3 region has the DNA TGTGCCACCAAGGACAGGAGGGAAGAAGCTTTCTTT.

V usage is TRBV5-5 and J usage is TRBJ1-3; D gene uncertain. V was shortened by 1 base and J by 2 bases, with 7 bases between the two germline ends. The germline CDR1 and CDR2 sequences are SGHKS and YYEKEE (reference sequence). CDR3 length equals 14 residues. CDR3 bases: TGTGCCAGCAGCTTGACGGGCCCTGGAAACACCATATATTTT. Protein product: CASSLTGPGNTIYF.

This clone was found once. This rearrangement joins TRBV19 to TRBJ2-1; D may be TRBD1 or TRBD2 (5 bases each). CDR1 is LNHDA and CDR2 is SQIVND in the germline V gene (reference sequence). CDR3 length equals 13 residues. V lost 5 bases, J lost 9 bases, and 14 bases lay in between. The CDR3 is CASSWERGGEQFF. CDR3 DNA sequence: TGTGCCAGTAGTTGGGAGAGGGGCGGTGAGCAGTTCTTC.

This CDR3 reads CASSLAGLGTQYF. CDR3 nucleotides: TGTGCCAGCAGCTTAGCAGGGTTGGGGACCCAGTACTTC. The rearrangement joins TRBV7-2 to TRBJ2-5; D not certain. The germline V and J ends were trimmed by 0 bases and 7 bases, with 9 bases remaining between them. Germline CDR1 and CDR2: SGHTA and FQGNSA. This CDR3 has 13 residues.

The table lists this clone with a count of one. This chain joins TRBV2 and TRBJ2-1; D is ambiguous. Germline V lookup: CDR1 SNHLY, CDR2 FYNNEI. The CDR3 spans 14 residues. The V end was cut by 10 bases, the J end by 5 bases, with 18 bases between. CDR3 amino acids: CAIHPGSLNNEQFF. In DNA, the CDR3 is TGTGCCATTCACCCCGGCTCTCTGAACAATGAGCAGTTCTTC.

This clone was detected once. The V gene is TRBV30, the J gene TRBJ1-1; D is unresolved. This CDR3 contains 11 residues. Germline V gene lookup returns CDR1 GTSNPN and CDR2 SVGIG (reference sequence). Deletions cut 3 bases from V and 2 bases from J, with 4 bases between. This CDR3 reads CAWRFNTEAFF. DNA of the CDR3: TGTGCCTGGAGGTTTAACACTGAAGCTTTCTTT. The variable domain in full, with the rest retrieved from reference TRBV30 and TRBJ1-1, is SQTIHQWPATLVQPVGSPLSLECTVEGTSNPNLYWYRQAAGRGLQLLFYSVGIGQISSEVPQNLSASRPQDRQFILSSKKLLLSDSGFYLCAWRFNTEAFFGQGTRLTVV.

This chain joins TRBV7-9 and TRBJ1-1, with D unclear. CDR3 length: 14 amino acids. V lost 5 bases to trimming and J lost 6 bases, with 16 bases between them. Germline V gene sequence: CDR1 SEHNR, CDR2 FQNEAQ (reference sequence). As DNA, the CDR3 is TGTGCCAGCAGCATTACGGGTGAAGGAGCTGAAGCTTTCTTT. Amino acid sequence: CASSITGEGAEAFF.

The genes are TRBV5-1 and TRBJ2-7; 10 nucleotides align to TRBD1. The CDR3 is 16 amino acids. Germline V CDR1 and CDR2: SGHRS, YFSETQ. With V trimmed by 1 base and J by 3 bases, 7 bases remained unmatched. The CDR3 region has the DNA TGCGCCAGCAGCTTGCTCGGGACAGGGGAAGGCTACGAGCAGTACTTC. It encodes CASSLLGTGEGYEQYF.

The J gene is TRBJ1-6, the V gene TRBV7-6; no clear D gene. V gave up 1 base and J gave up 5 bases, with 12 bases separating them. Germline CDR1 and CDR2: SGHVS and FNYEAQ. The CDR3 runs 16 residues. The CDR3 reads CASSLEGRPDNSPLHF. CDR3 DNA: TGTGCCAGCAGCTTAGAAGGAAGACCGGATAATTCACCCCTCCACTTT.

The chain recombines TRBV6-5 with TRBJ2-2; D might be TRBD1 (5 bases). This CDR3 is built from 13 residues. Trimming removed 8 bases at V and 6 bases at J, with 13 bases between. Germline CDR1 and CDR2: MNHEY and SVGAGI. This CDR3 reads CASHFSGSGELFF. The CDR3 DNA reads TGTGCCAGCCACTTTTCAGGGTCCGGGGAGCTGTTTTTT.

V is TRBV6-4 and J is TRBJ2-3; D remains ambiguous. Trimming took off 0 bases at V and 3 bases at J, with 7 bases between the two ends. The germline CDR1 and CDR2 sequences are MRHNA and SNTAGT. CDR3 size: 14 residues. As DNA, the CDR3 is TGTGCCAGCAGTGACTCGAAGGGTACAGATACGCAGTATTTT. It specifies CASSDSKGTDTQYF.

The rearrangement links TRBV6-6 to TRBJ2-1; 10 nucleotides agree with TRBD2. There are 15 residues in the CDR3. CDR1 is MNHNY and CDR2 is SVGAGI in the germline V gene (reference sequence). J lost 6 bases, V lost 5 bases, and 7 bases had no gene match. CDR3: CASSDGTSVGNEQFF. DNA of the CDR3: TGTGCCAGCAGTGACGGGACTAGCGTAGGCAATGAGCAGTTCTTC.

The rearrangement uses TRBV7-9 and TRBJ1-4, with TRBD1 identical over 8 bases. Germline V gene data show CDR1 as SEHNR and CDR2 as FQNEAQ (reference sequence). The CDR3 has 16 residues. With V trimmed by 4 bases and J by 2 bases, 6 bases remained unmatched. CDR3 coding DNA: TGTGCCAGCAGCTCAGACAGGGGAAGGACTAATGAAAAACTGTTTTTT. Its protein product is CASSSDRGRTNEKLFF.

To note about this clone: Other nucleotide sequences in the sample specify the same CDR3. This chain uses TRBV28 with TRBJ1-1, with a weak D call TRBD1 (5 bases). CDR1 and CDR2 (germline): MDHEN, SYDVKM. The V and J ends lost 6 bases and 1 base respectively, with 15 bases between them. This CDR3 region has 15 residues. The CDR3 spells CASRPTGGGNTEAFF. The DNA of the CDR3 is TGTGCCAGCAGGCCCACGGGGGGAGGGAACACTGAAGCTTTCTTT.

The CDR3 coding sequence is TGTGCCAGCAGCTTAGTTCAAGGGTCGTCAGATACGCAGTATTTT. Encoded protein: CASSLVQGSSDTQYF. The rearrangement links TRBV11-2 to TRBJ2-3; no reliable D call. This CDR3 contains 15 residues. Germline V CDR1 and CDR2: SGHAT, FQNNGV. Trimming cost V 1 base and J 4 bases, with 12 bases left between them.

The chain employs TRBV6-1 and TRBJ2-1, with 11 bases identical to TRBD2. Trimming cost V 3 bases and J 4 bases; bases outside gene matches: 2. The CDR3 sequence is 15 residues long. Germline-derived CDR1 and CDR2 are MNHNS and SASEGT. CDR3 sequence reads: CASSDTSGRYNEQFF. The CDR3 DNA is TGTGCCAGCAGTGATACTAGCGGGAGATACAATGAGCAGTTCTTC.

The chain has TRBV6-1 and TRBJ1-2, with D possibly being TRBD1 (6 bases). Trimming removed 2 bases at V and 4 bases at J, with 17 bases between. Germline loops: CDR1 MNHNS, CDR2 SASEGT. This CDR3 is 16 amino acids long. The DNA of the CDR3 is TGTGCCAGCAGTGAATCGGTGTGGGACAATAGCTATGGCTACACCTTC. This gives the protein CASSESVWDNSYGYTF.

This clone counts as medium-sized. This rearrangement joins TRBV7-9 to TRBJ1-1, with 9 nucleotides matching TRBD1. The CDR3 extends over 15 amino acids. The J segment lost 2 bases and the V segment lost 5 bases, leaving 6 bases of the junction unmatched. Germline CDR1 and CDR2: SEHNR and FQNEAQ (reference sequence). CDR3 in DNA: TGTGCCAGCAGCCATAGGGACAGGGCTAACACTGAAGCTTTCTTT. Translation gives CASSHRDRANTEAFF.